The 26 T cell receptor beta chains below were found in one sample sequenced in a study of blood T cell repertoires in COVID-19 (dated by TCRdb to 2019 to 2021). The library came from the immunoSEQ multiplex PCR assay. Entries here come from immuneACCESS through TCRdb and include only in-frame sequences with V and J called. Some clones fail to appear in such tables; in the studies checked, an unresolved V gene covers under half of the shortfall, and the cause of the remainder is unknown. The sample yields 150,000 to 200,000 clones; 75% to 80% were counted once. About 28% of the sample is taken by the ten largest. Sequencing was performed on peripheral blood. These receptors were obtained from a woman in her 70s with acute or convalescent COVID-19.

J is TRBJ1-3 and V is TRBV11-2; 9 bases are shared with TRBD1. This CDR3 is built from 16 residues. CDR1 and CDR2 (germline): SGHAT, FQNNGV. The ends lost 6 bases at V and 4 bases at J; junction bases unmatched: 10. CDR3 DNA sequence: TGTGCCAGCAGACGAATACAGGGGGCGCGAGGAAACACCATATATTTT. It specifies CASRRIQGARGNTIYF. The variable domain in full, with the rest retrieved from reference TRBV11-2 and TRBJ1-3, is EAGVAQSPRYKIIEKRQSVAFWCNPISGHATLYWYQQILGQGPKLLIQFQNNGVVDDSQLPKDRFSAERLKGVDSTLKIQPAKLEDSAVYLCASRRIQGARGNTIYFGEGSWLTVV.

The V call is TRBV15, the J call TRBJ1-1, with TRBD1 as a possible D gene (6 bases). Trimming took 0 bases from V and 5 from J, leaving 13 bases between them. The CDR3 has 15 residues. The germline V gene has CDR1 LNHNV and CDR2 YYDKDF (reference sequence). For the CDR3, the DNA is TGTGCCACCAGCAGAGATCAGGGGAGTTGGACTGAAGCTTTCTTT. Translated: CATSRDQGSWTEAFF.

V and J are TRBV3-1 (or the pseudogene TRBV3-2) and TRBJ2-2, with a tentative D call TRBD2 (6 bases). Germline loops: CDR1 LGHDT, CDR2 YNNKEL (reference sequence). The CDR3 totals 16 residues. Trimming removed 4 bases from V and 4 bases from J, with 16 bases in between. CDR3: CASSLRLVVGTGELFF. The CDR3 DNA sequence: TGTGCCAGCAGCCTAAGACTAGTGGTCGGCACCGGGGAGCTGTTTTTT.

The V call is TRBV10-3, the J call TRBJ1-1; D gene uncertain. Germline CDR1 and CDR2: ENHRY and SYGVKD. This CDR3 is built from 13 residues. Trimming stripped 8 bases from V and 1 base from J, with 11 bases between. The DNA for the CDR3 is TGTGCCATCTCCGTCGGTTCGAACACTGAAGCTTTCTTT. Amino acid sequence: CAISVGSNTEAFF.

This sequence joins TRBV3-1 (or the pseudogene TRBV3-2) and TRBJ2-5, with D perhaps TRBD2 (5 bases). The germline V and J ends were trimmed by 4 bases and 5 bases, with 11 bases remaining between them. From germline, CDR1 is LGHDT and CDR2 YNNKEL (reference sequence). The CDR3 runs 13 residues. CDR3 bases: TGTGCCAGCAGCCCGCGGTCGGGGGAGACCCAGTACTTC. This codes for CASSPRSGETQYF.

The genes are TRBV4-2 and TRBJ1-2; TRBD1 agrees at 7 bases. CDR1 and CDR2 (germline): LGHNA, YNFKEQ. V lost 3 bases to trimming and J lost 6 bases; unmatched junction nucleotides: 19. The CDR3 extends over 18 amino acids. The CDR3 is CASSHTRTGSPPINGYTF. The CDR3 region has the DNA TGTGCCAGCAGCCATACCCGGACAGGATCCCCCCCTATTAATGGCTACACCTTC.

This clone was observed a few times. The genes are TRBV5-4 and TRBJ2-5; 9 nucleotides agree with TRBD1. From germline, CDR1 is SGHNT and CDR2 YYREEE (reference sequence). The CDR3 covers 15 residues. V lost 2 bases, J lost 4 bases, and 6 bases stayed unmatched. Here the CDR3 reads CASSFDRGFLETQYF. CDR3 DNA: TGTGCCAGCAGCTTCGACAGGGGGTTTTTAGAGACCCAGTACTTC.

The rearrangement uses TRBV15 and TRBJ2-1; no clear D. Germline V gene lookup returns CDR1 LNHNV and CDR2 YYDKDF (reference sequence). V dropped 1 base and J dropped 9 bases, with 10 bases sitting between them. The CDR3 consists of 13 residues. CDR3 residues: CATSRGRSGEQFF. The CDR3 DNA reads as TGTGCCACCAGCAGAGGGAGATCGGGTGAGCAGTTCTTC.

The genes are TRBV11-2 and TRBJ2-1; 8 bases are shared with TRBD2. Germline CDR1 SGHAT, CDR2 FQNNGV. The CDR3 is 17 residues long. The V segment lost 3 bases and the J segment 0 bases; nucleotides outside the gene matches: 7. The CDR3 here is CASSFTSGYRSYNEQFF. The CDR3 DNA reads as TGTGCCAGCAGCTTTACTAGCGGTTATCGCTCCTACAATGAGCAGTTCTTC.

CDR3 sequence (DNA): TGTGCCAGCAGCCCGAGGATTATCGGGGAGCTGTTTTTT. It specifies CASSPRIIGELFF. The chain uses TRBV5-8 and TRBJ2-2; D is uncertain. The CDR3 is 13 amino acids. CDR1 and CDR2 (germline): SGHTS, YDEGEE. V dropped 4 bases and J dropped 7 bases, with 11 bases sitting between them. The full variable domain, its missing parts supplied by reference TRBV5-8 and TRBJ2-2, is EAGVTQSPTHLIKTRGQQATLRCSPISGHTSVYWYQQALGLGLQFLLWYDEGEERNRGNFPPRFSGRQFPNYSSELNVNALELEDSALYLCASSPRIIGELFFGEGSRLTVL.

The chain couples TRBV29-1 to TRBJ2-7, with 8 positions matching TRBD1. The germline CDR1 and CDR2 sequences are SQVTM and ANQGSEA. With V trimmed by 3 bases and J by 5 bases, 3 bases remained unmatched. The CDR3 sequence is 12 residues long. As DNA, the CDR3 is TGCAGCGTTGACGGACAGGGCAACGAGCAGTACTTC. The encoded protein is CSVDGQGNEQYF.

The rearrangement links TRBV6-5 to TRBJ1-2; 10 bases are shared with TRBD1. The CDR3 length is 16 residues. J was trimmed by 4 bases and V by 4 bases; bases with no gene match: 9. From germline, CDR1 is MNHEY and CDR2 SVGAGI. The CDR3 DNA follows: TGTGCCAGCAGTTCCACGACAGGGGGCTTTGGCTATGGCTACACCTTC. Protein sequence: CASSSTTGGFGYGYTF.

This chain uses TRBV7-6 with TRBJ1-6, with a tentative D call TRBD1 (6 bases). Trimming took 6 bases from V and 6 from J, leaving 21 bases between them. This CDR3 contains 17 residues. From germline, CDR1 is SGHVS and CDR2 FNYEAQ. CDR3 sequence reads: CASRNDIYRVSNSPLHF. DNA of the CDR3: TGTGCCAGCAGAAACGATATTTACAGGGTGAGTAATTCACCCCTCCACTTT.

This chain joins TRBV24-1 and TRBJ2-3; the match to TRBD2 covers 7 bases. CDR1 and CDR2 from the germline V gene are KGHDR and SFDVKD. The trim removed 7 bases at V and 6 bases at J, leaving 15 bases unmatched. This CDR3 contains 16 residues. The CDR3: CATSQREGPAGDTQYF. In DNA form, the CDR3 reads TGTGCCACCAGCCAAAGGGAGGGGCCGGCGGGGGATACGCAGTATTTT.

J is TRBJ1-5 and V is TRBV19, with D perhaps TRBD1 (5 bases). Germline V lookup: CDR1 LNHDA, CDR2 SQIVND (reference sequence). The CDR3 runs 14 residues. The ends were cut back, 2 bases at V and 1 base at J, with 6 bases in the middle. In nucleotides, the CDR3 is TGTGCCAGTAGTATACAGGGCAGCAATCAGCCCCAGCATTTT. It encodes CASSIQGSNQPQHF.

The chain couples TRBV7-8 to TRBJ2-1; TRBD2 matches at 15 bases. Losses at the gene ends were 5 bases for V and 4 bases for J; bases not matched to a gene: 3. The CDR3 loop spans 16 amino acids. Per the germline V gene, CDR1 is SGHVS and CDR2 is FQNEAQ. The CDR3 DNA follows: TGTGCCAGCAGCGGACTAGCGGGAGGGCGATACAATGAGCAGTTCTTC. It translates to CASSGLAGGRYNEQFF.

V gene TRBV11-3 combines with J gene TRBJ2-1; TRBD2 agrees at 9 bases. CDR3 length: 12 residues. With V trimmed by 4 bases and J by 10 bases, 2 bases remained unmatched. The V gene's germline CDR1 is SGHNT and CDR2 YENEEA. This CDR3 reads CASSSSGMEQFF. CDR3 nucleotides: TGTGCCAGCAGCTCTAGCGGGATGGAGCAGTTCTTC.

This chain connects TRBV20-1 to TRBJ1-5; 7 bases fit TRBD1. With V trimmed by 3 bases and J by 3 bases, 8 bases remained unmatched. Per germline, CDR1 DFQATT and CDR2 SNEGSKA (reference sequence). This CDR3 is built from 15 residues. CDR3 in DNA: TGCAGTGCTAGTGGCGGTACAGGGGTCAATCAGCCCCAGCATTTT. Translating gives CSASGGTGVNQPQHF.

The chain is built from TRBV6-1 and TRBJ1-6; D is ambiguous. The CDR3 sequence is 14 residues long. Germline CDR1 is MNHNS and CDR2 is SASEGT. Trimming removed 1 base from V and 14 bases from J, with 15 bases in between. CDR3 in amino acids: CASSEGGPAVALHF. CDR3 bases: TGTGCCAGCAGTGAAGGAGGGCCGGCCGTGGCCCTCCACTTT.

Here the CDR3 reads CASSRSLAGLSYEQYF. As DNA, the CDR3 is TGTGCCAGCAGTCGATCGCTAGCGGGTCTGTCCTACGAGCAGTACTTC. The rearrangement joins TRBV6-6 to TRBJ2-7, with 8 nucleotides matching TRBD2. CDR1 and CDR2 from the germline V gene are MNHNY and SVGAGI (reference sequence). The CDR3 extends over 16 amino acids. V shed 5 bases and J 1 base; nucleotides not matched to a gene: 10.

CDR3 bases: TGTGCCTGGAGTGAGGAAGGACTCACACTCCCCTACGAGCAGTACTTC. Protein product: CAWSEEGLTLPYEQYF. The gene calls are TRBV30 and TRBJ2-7; tentatively, D is TRBD2 (5 bases). V lost 1 base, J lost 2 bases, and 18 bases lay in between. The V gene's germline CDR1 is GTSNPN and CDR2 SVGIG (reference sequence). CDR3 length equals 16 residues.

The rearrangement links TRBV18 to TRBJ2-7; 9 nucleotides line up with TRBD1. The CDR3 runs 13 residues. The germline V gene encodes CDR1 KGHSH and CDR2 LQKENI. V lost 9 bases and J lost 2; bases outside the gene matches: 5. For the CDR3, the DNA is TGTGCCAGTAAACAGGGGGCGGCCTACGAGCAGTACTTC. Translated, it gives CASKQGAAYEQYF.

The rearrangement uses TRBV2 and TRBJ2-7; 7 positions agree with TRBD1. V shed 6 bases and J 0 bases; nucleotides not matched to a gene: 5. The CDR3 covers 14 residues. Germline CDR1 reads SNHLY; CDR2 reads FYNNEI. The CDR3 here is CASSPRGSSYEQYF. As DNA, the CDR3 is TGTGCCAGCAGCCCCAGGGGGAGCTCCTACGAGCAGTACTTC.

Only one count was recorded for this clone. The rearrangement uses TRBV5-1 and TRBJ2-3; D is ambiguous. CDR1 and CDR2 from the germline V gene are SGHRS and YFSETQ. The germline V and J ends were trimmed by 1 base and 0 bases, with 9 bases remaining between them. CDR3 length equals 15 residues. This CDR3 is CASSLTASSTDTQYF. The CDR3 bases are TGCGCCAGCAGCTTGACAGCCTCAAGCACAGATACGCAGTATTTT.

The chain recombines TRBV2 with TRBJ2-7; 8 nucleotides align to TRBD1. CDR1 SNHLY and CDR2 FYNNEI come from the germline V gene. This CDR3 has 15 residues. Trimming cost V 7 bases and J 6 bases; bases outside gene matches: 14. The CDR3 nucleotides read TGTGCCAGCATGAGGCCGGGACAGGTAACCCTCGAGCAGTACTTC. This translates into CASMRPGQVTLEQYF.

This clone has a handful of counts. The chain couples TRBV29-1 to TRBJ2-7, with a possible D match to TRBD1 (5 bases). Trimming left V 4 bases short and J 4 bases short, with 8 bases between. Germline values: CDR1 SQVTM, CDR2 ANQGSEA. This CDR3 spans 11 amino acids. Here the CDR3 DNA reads TGCAGCGTTGCTAGGGGTTACGAGCAGTACTTC. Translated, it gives CSVARGYEQYF.